This T cell receptor (beta chain) emerged from a study of T cell changes during pregnancy in multiple sclerosis. Trimming took off 0 bases at V and 3 bases at J, with 12 bases between the two ends. Germline CDR1 MNHNS, CDR2 SASEGT. The CDR3 has 15 residues. Data came from immunoSEQ multiplex PCR; TCRdb stores just in-frame clones and leaves some out. The sample lists around 110,000 clones; around 90% were seen once. Sequences were derived from peripheral blood, sampled in the third trimester of pregnancy. This TCR was recovered from a female donor with multiple sclerosis, enrolled in a pregnancy study. The chain combines TRBV6-1 with TRBJ2-7; D is possibly TRBD2 (6 bases). The CDR3 DNA reads TGTGCCAGCAGTGAAGCCGGTGGGGGGATCTACGAGCAGTACTTC. Its protein product is CASSEAGGGIYEQYF.